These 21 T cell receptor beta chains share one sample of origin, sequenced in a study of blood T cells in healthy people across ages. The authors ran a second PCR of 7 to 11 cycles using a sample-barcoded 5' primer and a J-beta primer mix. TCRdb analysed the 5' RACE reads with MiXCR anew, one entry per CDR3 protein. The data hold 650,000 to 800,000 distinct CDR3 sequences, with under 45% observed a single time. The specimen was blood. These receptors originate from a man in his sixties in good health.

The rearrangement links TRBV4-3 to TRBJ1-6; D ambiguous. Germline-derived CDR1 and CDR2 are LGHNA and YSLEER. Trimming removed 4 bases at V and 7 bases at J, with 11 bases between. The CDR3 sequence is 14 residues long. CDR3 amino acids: CASSLLGGNSPLHF. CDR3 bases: TGCGCCAGCAGCCTACTCGGCGGGAATTCACCCCTCCACTTT.

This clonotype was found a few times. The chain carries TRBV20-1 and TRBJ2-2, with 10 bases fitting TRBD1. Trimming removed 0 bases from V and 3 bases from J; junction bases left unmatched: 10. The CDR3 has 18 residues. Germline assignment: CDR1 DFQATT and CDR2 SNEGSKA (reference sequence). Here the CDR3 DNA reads TGCAGTGCTAGAGATATTACGGGACAGGGGCGAGACACCGGGGAGCTGTTTTTT. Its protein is CSARDITGQGRDTGELFF.

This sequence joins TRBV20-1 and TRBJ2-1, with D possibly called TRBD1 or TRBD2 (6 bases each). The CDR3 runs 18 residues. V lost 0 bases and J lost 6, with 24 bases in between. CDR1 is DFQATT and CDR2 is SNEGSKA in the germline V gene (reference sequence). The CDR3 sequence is CSARETSLVRGAGNEQFF. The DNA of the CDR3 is TGCAGTGCTAGAGAAACCTCCCTAGTAAGGGGGGCAGGCAATGAGCAGTTCTTC.

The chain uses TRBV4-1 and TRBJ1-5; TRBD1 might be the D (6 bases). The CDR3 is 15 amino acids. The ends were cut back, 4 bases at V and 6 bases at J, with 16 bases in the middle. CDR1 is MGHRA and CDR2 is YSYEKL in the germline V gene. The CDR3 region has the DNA TGCGCCAGCAGCCCTGCCGGGACATCGGGTCAGCCCCAGCATTTT. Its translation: CASSPAGTSGQPQHF.

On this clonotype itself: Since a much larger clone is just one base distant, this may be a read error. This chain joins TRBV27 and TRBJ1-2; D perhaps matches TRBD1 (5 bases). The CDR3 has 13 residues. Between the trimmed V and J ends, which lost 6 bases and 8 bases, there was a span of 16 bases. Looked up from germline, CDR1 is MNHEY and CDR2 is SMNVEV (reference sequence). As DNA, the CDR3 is TGTGCCAGCAGCACCTTCAGGGAGAAGGGCTACACCTTC. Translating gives CASSTFREKGYTF.

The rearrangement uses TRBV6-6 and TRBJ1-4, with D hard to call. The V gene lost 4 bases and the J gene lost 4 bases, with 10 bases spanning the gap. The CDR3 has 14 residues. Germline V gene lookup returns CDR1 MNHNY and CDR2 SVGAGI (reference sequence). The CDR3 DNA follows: TGTGCCAGCAGTTCGCAGGCTCTTAATGAAAAACTGTTTTTT. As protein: CASSSQALNEKLFF.

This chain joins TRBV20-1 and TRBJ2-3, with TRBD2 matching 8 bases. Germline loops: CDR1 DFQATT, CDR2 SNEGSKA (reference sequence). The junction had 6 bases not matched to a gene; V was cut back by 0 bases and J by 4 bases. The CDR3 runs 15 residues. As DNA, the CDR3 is TGCAGTGCTAGAGAATATGTAGCGGGGTCAGATACGCAGTATTTT. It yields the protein CSAREYVAGSDTQYF.

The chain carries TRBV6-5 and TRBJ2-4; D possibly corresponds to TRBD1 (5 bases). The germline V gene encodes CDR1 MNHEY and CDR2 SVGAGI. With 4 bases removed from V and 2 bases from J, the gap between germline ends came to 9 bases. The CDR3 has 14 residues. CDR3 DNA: TGTGCCAGCAGTTTAACAGGATCCAAAAACATTCAGTACTTC. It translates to CASSLTGSKNIQYF.

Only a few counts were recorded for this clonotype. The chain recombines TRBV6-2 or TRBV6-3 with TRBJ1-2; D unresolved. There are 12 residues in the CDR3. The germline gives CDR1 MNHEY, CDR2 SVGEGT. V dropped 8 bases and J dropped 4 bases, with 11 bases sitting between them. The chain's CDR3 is CASLSGLYGYTF. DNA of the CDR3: TGTGCCAGCCTCTCCGGGCTCTATGGCTACACCTTC.

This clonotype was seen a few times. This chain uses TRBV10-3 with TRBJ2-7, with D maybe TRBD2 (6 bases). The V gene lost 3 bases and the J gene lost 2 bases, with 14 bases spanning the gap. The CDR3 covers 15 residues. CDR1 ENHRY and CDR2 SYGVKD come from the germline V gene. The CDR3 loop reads CAISDMRGQTYEQYF. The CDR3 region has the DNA TGTGCCATCAGTGATATGCGGGGCCAAACCTACGAGCAGTACTTC.

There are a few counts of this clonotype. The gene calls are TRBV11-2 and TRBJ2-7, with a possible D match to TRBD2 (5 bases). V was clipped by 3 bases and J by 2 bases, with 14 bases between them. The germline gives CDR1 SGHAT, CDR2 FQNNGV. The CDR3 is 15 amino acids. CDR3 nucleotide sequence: TGTGCCAGCAGCTTTAGCGACTCAAAACCCTACGAGCAGTACTTC. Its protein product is CASSFSDSKPYEQYF.

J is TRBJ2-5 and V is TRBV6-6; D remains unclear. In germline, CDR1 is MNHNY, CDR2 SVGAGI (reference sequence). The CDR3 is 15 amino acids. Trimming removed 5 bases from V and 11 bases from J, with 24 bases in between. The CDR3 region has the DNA TGTGCCAGCAGTATCGGTACGAAAACCTACAATGAGCAGTACTTC. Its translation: CASSIGTKTYNEQYF.

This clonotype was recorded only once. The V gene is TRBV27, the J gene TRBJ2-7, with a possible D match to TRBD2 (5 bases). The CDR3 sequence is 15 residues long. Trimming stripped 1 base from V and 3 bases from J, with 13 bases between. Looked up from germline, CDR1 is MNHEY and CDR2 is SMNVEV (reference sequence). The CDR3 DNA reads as TGTGCCAGCAGTTTATATAACGGACGGGGCTACGAGCAGTACTTC. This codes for CASSLYNGRGYEQYF.

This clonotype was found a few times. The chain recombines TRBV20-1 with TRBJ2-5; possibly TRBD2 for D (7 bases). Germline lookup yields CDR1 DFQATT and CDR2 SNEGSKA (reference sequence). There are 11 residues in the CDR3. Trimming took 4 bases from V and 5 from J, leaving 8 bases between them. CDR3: CSAKGGETQYF. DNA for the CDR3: TGCAGTGCTAAGGGGGGGGAGACCCAGTACTTC.

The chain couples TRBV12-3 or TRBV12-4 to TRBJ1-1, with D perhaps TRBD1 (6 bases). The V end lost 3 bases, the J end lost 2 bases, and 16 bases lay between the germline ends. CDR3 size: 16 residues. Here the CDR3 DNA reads TGTGCCAGCAGTTTCGGGGGGCGCGTTCGAAACACTGAAGCTTTCTTT. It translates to CASSFGGRVRNTEAFF.

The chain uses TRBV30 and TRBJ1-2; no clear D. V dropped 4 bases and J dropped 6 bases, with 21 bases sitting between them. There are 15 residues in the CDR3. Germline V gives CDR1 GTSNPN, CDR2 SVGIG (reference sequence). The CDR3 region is CAWNPPLAPRDGYTF. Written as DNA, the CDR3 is TGTGCCTGGAACCCCCCGCTGGCCCCCCGGGATGGCTACACCTTC.

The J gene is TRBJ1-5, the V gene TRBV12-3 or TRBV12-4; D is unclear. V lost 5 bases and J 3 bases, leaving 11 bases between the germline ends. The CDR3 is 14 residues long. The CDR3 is CASSPQVYNQPQHF. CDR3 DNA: TGTGCCAGCAGTCCCCAGGTTTACAATCAGCCCCAGCATTTT.

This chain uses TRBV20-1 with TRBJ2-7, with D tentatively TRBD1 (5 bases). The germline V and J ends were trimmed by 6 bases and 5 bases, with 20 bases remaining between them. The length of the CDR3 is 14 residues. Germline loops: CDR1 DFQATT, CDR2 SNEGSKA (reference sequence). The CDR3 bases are TGCAGTGCCATCCCAGGGCTTTTGGGCGACGAGCAGTACTTC. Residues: CSAIPGLLGDEQYF.

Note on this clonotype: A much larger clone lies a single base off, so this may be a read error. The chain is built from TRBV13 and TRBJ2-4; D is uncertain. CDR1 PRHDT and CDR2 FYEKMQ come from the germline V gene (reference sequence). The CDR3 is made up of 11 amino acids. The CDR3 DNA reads TGTGCCGGCAGCGCCCGTAACATTCAGTACTTC. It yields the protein CAGSARNIQYF.

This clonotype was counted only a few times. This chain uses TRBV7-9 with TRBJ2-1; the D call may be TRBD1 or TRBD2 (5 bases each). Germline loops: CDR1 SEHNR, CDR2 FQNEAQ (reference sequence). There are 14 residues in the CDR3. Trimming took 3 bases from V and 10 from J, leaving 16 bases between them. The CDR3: CASSFGSLGEEQFF. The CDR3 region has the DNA TGTGCCAGCAGCTTCGGCTCCCTGGGGGAGGAGCAGTTCTTC. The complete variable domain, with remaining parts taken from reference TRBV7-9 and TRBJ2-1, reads DTGVSQNPRHKITKRGQNVTFRCDPISEHNRLYWYRQTLGQGPEFLTYFQNEAQLEKSRLLSDRFSAERPKGSFSTLEIQRTEQGDSAMYLCASSFGSLGEEQFFGPGTRLTVL.

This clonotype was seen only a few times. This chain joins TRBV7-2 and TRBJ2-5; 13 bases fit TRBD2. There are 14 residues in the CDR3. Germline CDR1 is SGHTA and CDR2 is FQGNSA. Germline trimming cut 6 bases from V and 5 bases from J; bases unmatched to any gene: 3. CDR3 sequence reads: CASRLAGGPETQYF. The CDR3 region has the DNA TGTGCCAGCAGACTAGCGGGGGGGCCGGAGACCCAGTACTTC.